These T cell receptor beta chains were read from a single sample in a study of blood T cell repertoires in COVID-19. The repertoire was sequenced with immunoSEQ multiplex PCR; TCRdb's copy has only in-frame clones and lacks some. The sample holds about 210,000 clones, roughly 79% seen once. The source material was PBMCs or T cells enriched from blood (not recorded which). These receptors all stem from a woman in her forties or fifties with acute COVID-19. CDR3s include the opening cysteine and the closing phenylalanine or tryptophan. The order of the fields is V gene, clone size, J gene, CDR3 length, D gene, CDR3 DNA, CDR3 protein. D genes are given only for firm matches. A clone size is listed for some rows: how often the clone was seen (once, few, many), or a class if it is expanded.

V: TRBV3-1/TRBV3-2; size: once; J: TRBJ1-5; length: 16; D: .; DNA: TGTGCCAGCAGCCCGGGGTCGGGGAACGGCAATCAGCCCCAGCATTTT; CDR3: CASSPGSGNGNQPQHF
V: TRBV10-1; size: .; J: TRBJ2-7; length: 16; D: TRBD1; DNA: TGCGCCAGCAGTGAAGATACGGGACAGACGAACTACGAGCAGTACTTC; CDR3: CASSEDTGQTNYEQYF
V: TRBV15; size: .; J: TRBJ2-3; length: 15; D: TRBD2; DNA: TGTGCCACCAGCTTAGCGGGAGGGCCTGCAGATACGCAGTATTTT; CDR3: CATSLAGGPADTQYF
V: TRBV28; size: .; J: TRBJ1-3; length: 15; D: .; DNA: TGTGCCAGCCGGACAGTGTCTTTTCCGGGAAACACCATATATTTT; CDR3: CASRTVSFPGNTIYF
V: TRBV10-3; size: .; J: TRBJ2-3; length: 15; D: .; DNA: TGTGCCACCGAGGGGACAACGGACCTTTCAGATACGCAGTATTTT; CDR3: CATEGTTDLSDTQYF
V: TRBV7-9; size: .; J: TRBJ1-1; length: 15; D: TRBD1; DNA: TGTGCCAGCAGCTTAGAGGGACAGTTGAACACTGAAGCTTTCTTT; CDR3: CASSLEGQLNTEAFF
V: TRBV12-5; size: .; J: TRBJ1-5; length: 15; D: TRBD1; DNA: TGTGCTAGTGGCTCCGGACAGGGAAGCAATCAGCCCCAGCATTTT; CDR3: CASGSGQGSNQPQHF
V: TRBV6-1; size: .; J: TRBJ1-5; length: 17; D: .; DNA: TGTGCCAGCAGTGAATATGGAACGGGGGATAGCAATCAGCCCCAGCATTTT; CDR3: CASSEYGTGDSNQPQHF
V: TRBV5-1; size: .; J: TRBJ1-3; length: 14; D: .; DNA: TGCGCCAGCAGCTTGGCTCCCTCTGGAAACACCATATATTTT; CDR3: CASSLAPSGNTIYF
V: TRBV7-2; size: .; J: TRBJ2-7; length: 13; D: .; DNA: TGTGCCAGCAGCTTGGGGCTCTCTGGCGAGCAGTACTTC; CDR3: CASSLGLSGEQYF
V: TRBV5-1; size: .; J: TRBJ2-1; length: 14; D: .; DNA: TGCGCCAGCAGCTTCCGGGAAGCCTACAATGAGCAGTTCTTC; CDR3: CASSFREAYNEQFF
V: TRBV2; size: .; J: TRBJ2-7; length: 14; D: .; DNA: TGTGCCAGCAGGAGAAGTGGACTAAACTACGAGCAGTACTTC; CDR3: CASRRSGLNYEQYF
V: TRBV19; size: once; J: TRBJ2-6; length: 15; D: .; DNA: TGTGCCAGTAGTAAGGACTTCCCTGGGGCCAACGTCCTGACTTTC; CDR3: CASSKDFPGANVLTF
V: TRBV24-1; size: .; J: TRBJ2-5; length: 11; D: .; DNA: TGTGCCACCAGTGACTATGAGACCCAGTACTTC; CDR3: CATSDYETQYF
V: TRBV12-5; size: .; J: TRBJ2-5; length: 16; D: TRBD2; DNA: TGTGCTAGTGGTTCCGGGACTAGCGGAAACCAAGAGACCCAGTACTTC; CDR3: CASGSGTSGNQETQYF
V: TRBV21-1; size: .; J: TRBJ2-5; length: 16; D: .; DNA: TGTGCCAGCAGCAGGCAAGTAACAGGGAACCAAGAGACCCAGTACTTC; CDR3: CASSRQVTGNQETQYF
V: TRBV18; size: .; J: TRBJ2-3; length: 16; D: TRBD2; DNA: TGTGCCAGCTCACCGCGGGCGGGGGGGGCCCAAGATACGCAGTATTTT; CDR3: CASSPRAGGAQDTQYF
V: TRBV7-9; size: .; J: TRBJ1-1; length: 17; D: TRBD1; DNA: TGTGCCAGCAGCTCGTTCGGACAGGGGGCAAAGGACACTGAAGCTTTCTTT; CDR3: CASSSFGQGAKDTEAFF
V: TRBV6-2/TRBV6-3; size: .; J: TRBJ2-1; length: 14; D: .; DNA: TGTGCCAGCAGTTCCACCACACTAGCTGGCGAGCAGTTCTTC; CDR3: CASSSTTLAGEQFF
V: TRBV7-9; size: .; J: TRBJ1-1; length: 13; D: .; DNA: TGTGCCAGCAGCTTCGCAGGGGAGACTGAAGCTTTCTTT; CDR3: CASSFAGETEAFF
V: TRBV18; size: few; J: TRBJ1-5; length: 15; D: TRBD1; DNA: TGTGCCAGCTCACCTGACAGGGGCAGCAATCAGCCCCAGCATTTT; CDR3: CASSPDRGSNQPQHF
V: TRBV11-3; size: .; J: TRBJ2-3; length: 17; D: TRBD2; DNA: TGTGCCAGCAGCTTAGAATTGGGACTAGCGGTTGCAGATACGCAGTATTTT; CDR3: CASSLELGLAVADTQYF
V: TRBV19; size: .; J: TRBJ2-3; length: 15; D: TRBD1; DNA: TGTGCCAGTAGTATCGGGACAGGGGGGCCAGATACGCAGTATTTT; CDR3: CASSIGTGGPDTQYF
V: TRBV5-1; size: .; J: TRBJ2-3; length: 14; D: .; DNA: TGCGCCAGCAGCTTGGGGGAGCGAACAGATACGCAGTATTTT; CDR3: CASSLGERTDTQYF
V: TRBV7-2; size: .; J: TRBJ2-5; length: 16; D: TRBD1; DNA: TGTGCCAGCAGCAATAACAGGGGGCCGGTCCAAGAGACCCAGTACTTC; CDR3: CASSNNRGPVQETQYF
V: TRBV7-2; size: .; J: TRBJ2-7; length: 16; D: TRBD2; DNA: TGTGCCAGCAGCTTACTCGCGGGAGAGGTAGTTGGCGAGCAGTACTTC; CDR3: CASSLLAGEVVGEQYF
V: TRBV28; size: once; J: TRBJ2-7; length: 13; D: TRBD1; DNA: TGTGCCACCGTCAGACAGGGGGCCTACGAGCAGTACTTC; CDR3: CATVRQGAYEQYF
V: TRBV27; size: once; J: TRBJ1-6; length: 17; D: TRBD1; DNA: TGTGCCAGCAGTCCGCCGGGACAGTTGGACTATAATTCACCCCTCCACTTT; CDR3: CASSPPGQLDYNSPLHF
V: TRBV7-2; size: .; J: TRBJ2-7; length: 14; D: TRBD2; DNA: TGTGCCAGCAGCTTCGGACTAGCGGGAGGCGAGCAGTACTTC; CDR3: CASSFGLAGGEQYF
V: TRBV28; size: .; J: TRBJ2-7; length: 18; D: TRBD1; DNA: TGTGCCAGCAGTTTATACGGCGTCGGGACAGGCGTGCGTGAAGAGCAGTACTTC; CDR3: CASSLYGVGTGVREEQYF
V: TRBV12-3/TRBV12-4; size: .; J: TRBJ1-2; length: 13; D: .; DNA: TGTGCCAGCAGCGTAGCCTCTGGCTCTGGCTACACCTTC; CDR3: CASSVASGSGYTF
V: TRBV5-1; size: few; J: TRBJ1-2; length: 15; D: TRBD1; DNA: TGCGCCAGCAGCGAAGGGACAGGGGGAAACTATGGCTACACCTTC; CDR3: CASSEGTGGNYGYTF
V: TRBV6-5; size: .; J: TRBJ2-7; length: 15; D: .; DNA: TGTGCCAGCAGTTACTCGCTGAACAGGGACCACGAGCAGTACTTC; CDR3: CASSYSLNRDHEQYF
V: TRBV7-2; size: .; J: TRBJ2-7; length: 15; D: .; DNA: TGTGCCAGCAGCTTTGGGGGGACCAGCTCCTACGAGCAGTACTTC; CDR3: CASSFGGTSSYEQYF
V: TRBV7-2; size: once; J: TRBJ2-6; length: 15; D: TRBD2; DNA: TGTGCCAGCACGCCCGGGGGGTCTGGGGCCAACGTCCTGACTTTC; CDR3: CASTPGGSGANVLTF
V: TRBV2; size: .; J: TRBJ1-2; length: 12; D: .; DNA: TGTGCCATATCGAGACAGGTTGATGGCTACACCTTC; CDR3: CAISRQVDGYTF
V: TRBV30; size: .; J: TRBJ2-5; length: 15; D: TRBD2; DNA: TGTGCCTGGAACCCCGGGGGGGCCTCAGTAGTGACCCAGTACTTC; CDR3: CAWNPGGASVVTQYF
V: TRBV25-1; size: many; J: TRBJ1-4; length: 8; D: .; DNA: TGTGCCAACAAAAAACTGTTTTTT; CDR3: CANKKLFF
V: TRBV19; size: few; J: TRBJ2-3; length: 14; D: .; DNA: TGTGCCAGTAGTGAAGGGGGTCGGACAGATACGCAGTATTTT; CDR3: CASSEGGRTDTQYF
V: TRBV24-1; size: .; J: TRBJ2-1; length: 16; D: TRBD1; DNA: TGTGCCACCAGTGGGATCCGGGACAGCTCCTACAATGAGCAGTTCTTC; CDR3: CATSGIRDSSYNEQFF
V: TRBV19; size: .; J: TRBJ2-3; length: 16; D: TRBD2; DNA: TGTGCTGAAGGGGTTAGTGGCGGGGGGAGAGCAGATACGCAGTATTTT; CDR3: CAEGVSGGGRADTQYF
V: TRBV9; size: .; J: TRBJ2-1; length: 15; D: .; DNA: TGTGCCAGCAGCGTAGCGACAGCTTCCTACAATGAGCAGTTCTTC; CDR3: CASSVATASYNEQFF
V: TRBV6-5; size: .; J: TRBJ1-5; length: 16; D: TRBD1; DNA: TGTGCCAGCAGTTACTCGCAGGGACAGGGCGGTCAGCCCCAGCATTTT; CDR3: CASSYSQGQGGQPQHF
V: TRBV4-3; size: many; J: TRBJ2-7; length: 15; D: .; DNA: TGCGCCAGCAGCCAAGTATTTGGGAGCGAGTACGAGCAGTACTTC; CDR3: CASSQVFGSEYEQYF